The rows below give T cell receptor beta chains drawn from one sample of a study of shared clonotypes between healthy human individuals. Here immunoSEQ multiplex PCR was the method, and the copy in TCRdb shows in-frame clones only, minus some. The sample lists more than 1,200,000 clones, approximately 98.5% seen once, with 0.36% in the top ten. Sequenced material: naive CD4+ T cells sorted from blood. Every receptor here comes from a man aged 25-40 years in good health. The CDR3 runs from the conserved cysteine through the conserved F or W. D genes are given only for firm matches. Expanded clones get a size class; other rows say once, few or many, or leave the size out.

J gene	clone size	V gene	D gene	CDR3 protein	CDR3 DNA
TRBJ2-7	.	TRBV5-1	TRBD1	CASSLVADRGYEQYF	TGCGCCAGCAGCTTGGTTGCCGACAGGGGATACGAGCAGTACTTC
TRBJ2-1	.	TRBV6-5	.	CASSYSIVGVNEQFF	TGTGCCAGCAGTTACTCGATCGTGGGTGTGAATGAGCAGTTCTTC
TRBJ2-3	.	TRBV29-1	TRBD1	CSATPTGRSTDTQYF	TGCAGCGCGACCCCGACAGGGCGGAGCACAGATACGCAGTATTTT
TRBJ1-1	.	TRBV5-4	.	CASSFDRQNTEAFF	TGTGCCAGCAGCTTTGACAGGCAGAACACTGAAGCTTTCTTT
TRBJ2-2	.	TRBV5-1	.	CASSFQALNTGELFF	TGCGCCAGCAGCTTTCAAGCCTTGAACACCGGGGAGCTGTTTTTT
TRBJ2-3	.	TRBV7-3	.	CASSFGVSPGTDTQYF	TGTGCCAGCAGCTTTGGGGTCTCGCCGGGGACAGATACGCAGTATTTT
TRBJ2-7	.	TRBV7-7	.	CASSLRAGDRYEQYF	TGTGCCAGCAGCTTAAGGGCAGGGGATCGCTACGAGCAGTACTTC
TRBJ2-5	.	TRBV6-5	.	CASSYSMTVRGETQYF	TGTGCCAGCAGTTACTCGATGACTGTCAGGGGCGAGACCCAGTACTTC
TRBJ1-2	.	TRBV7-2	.	CASSFGARVDYGYTF	TGTGCCAGCAGCTTCGGCGCCAGGGTCGACTATGGCTACACCTTC
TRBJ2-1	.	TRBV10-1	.	CASSEILLGEQFF	TGCGCCAGCAGTGAGATCCTCCTCGGTGAGCAGTTCTTC
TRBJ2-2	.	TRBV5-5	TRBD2	CASSLLREGTGELFF	TGTGCCAGCAGCTTGTTACGGGAGGGCACCGGGGAGCTGTTTTTT
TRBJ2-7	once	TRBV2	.	CASSELVGQPYEQYF	TGTGCCAGCAGTGAATTGGTAGGTCAGCCCTACGAGCAGTACTTC
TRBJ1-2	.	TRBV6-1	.	CASRGTVNYGYTF	TGTGCCAGCAGGGGGACGGTTAACTATGGCTACACCTTC
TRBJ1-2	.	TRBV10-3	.	CAIKDTDYGYTF	TGTGCCATCAAGGACACGGACTATGGCTACACCTTC
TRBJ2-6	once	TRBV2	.	CASRAGRISGANVLTF	TGTGCCAGCAGGGCAGGGAGAATATCTGGGGCCAACGTCCTGACTTTC
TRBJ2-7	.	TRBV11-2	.	CASSLGGQGFSYEQYF	TGTGCCAGCAGCTTAGGGGGGCAGGGGTTCTCCTACGAGCAGTACTTC
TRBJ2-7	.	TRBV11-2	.	CASSLQGGGYEQYF	TGTGCCAGCAGCTTACAGGGAGGGGGGTACGAGCAGTACTTC
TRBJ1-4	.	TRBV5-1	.	CASSGYGDTNEKLFF	TGCGCCAGCAGCGGATACGGGGATACTAATGAAAAACTGTTTTTT
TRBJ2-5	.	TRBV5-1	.	CASSLAEGETQYF	TGCGCCAGCAGCTTGGCCGAGGGAGAGACCCAGTACTTC
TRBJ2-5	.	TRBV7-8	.	CASSLALASWETQYF	TGTGCCAGCAGCCTCGCCCTAGCGAGTTGGGAGACCCAGTACTTC
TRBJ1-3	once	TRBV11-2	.	CASSLFPDRGNTIYF	TGTGCCAGCAGCTTGTTCCCGGACCGCGGAAACACCATATATTTT
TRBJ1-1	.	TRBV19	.	CASMRGVGGGVNTEAFF	TGTGCCAGTATGAGGGGCGTTGGGGGAGGCGTGAACACTGAAGCTTTCTTT
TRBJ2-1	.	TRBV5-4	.	CASRPKTSSYNEQFF	TGTGCCAGCAGGCCGAAGACTAGCTCCTACAATGAGCAGTTCTTC
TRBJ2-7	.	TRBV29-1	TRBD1	CSAWTGESYEQYF	TGCAGCGCTTGGACAGGGGAGTCCTACGAGCAGTACTTC
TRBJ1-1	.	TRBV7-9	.	CASSLMQGLPNTEAFF	TGTGCCAGCAGCTTAATGCAGGGACTCCCGAACACTGAAGCTTTCTTT
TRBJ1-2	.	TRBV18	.	CASTDHYGYTF	TGTGCCAGTACAGACCACTATGGCTACACCTTC
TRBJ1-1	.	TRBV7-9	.	CASSQTTTEAFF	TGTGCCAGCAGCCAGACCACCACTGAAGCTTTCTTT
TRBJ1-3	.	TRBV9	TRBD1	CASSEGQGFGNTIYF	TGTGCCAGCAGCGAAGGACAGGGGTTCGGAAACACCATATATTTT
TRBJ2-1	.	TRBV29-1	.	CSVTPGAALSNEQFF	TGCAGCGTCACTCCGGGGGCGGCCTTATCCAATGAGCAGTTCTTC
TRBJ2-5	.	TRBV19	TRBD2	CASSIQGGEETQYF	TGTGCCAGTAGTATTCAGGGAGGGGAAGAGACCCAGTACTTC
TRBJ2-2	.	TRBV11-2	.	CASSRPGRGGIATGELFF	TGTGCCAGCAGCCGGCCCGGGCGTGGGGGTATAGCCACCGGGGAGCTGTTTTTT
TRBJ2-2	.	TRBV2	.	CASTGLLGGTGELFF	TGTGCCAGCACAGGACTACTCGGAGGGACCGGGGAGCTGTTTTTT